The next 8 T cell receptor beta chains were all read from a single sample in a study of T cell repertoires in cytomegalovirus infection. Each CDR3 protein is one row after TCRdb ran MiXCR on the reads. The sample contains fewer than 550,000 distinct CDR3 sequences, around 32% of which appear only once. The sample consisted of PBMCs. The receptors here all came from a human donor in good health (CMV status not recorded). Some clones in this sample may be carry-over from other donors' samples.

A remark on this clonotype: This may stem from a read error, because a much larger clone lies one nucleotide away. The rearrangement joins TRBV6-2 or TRBV6-3 to TRBJ2-1, with D possibly being TRBD1 (5 bases). CDR3 length: 15 residues. Trimming removed 2 bases at V and 2 bases at J, with 10 bases between. The germline V gene encodes CDR1 MNHEY and CDR2 SVGEGT. In nucleotides, the CDR3 is TGTGCCAGCAGTTACAGGACAAGCACCTACAATGAGCAGTTCTTC. Translating gives CASSYRTSTYNEQFF.

A few counts support this clonotype. This chain uses TRBV7-2 with TRBJ2-3, with TRBD2 matching over 9 bases. The CDR3 length is 16 residues. CDR1 and CDR2 from the germline V gene are SGHTA and FQGNSA. The trim removed 5 bases at V and 2 bases at J, leaving 8 bases unmatched. The CDR3 here is CASSPQAGGYTDTQYF. CDR3 nucleotide sequence: TGTGCCAGCAGCCCACAAGCGGGGGGCTACACAGATACGCAGTATTTT. The full variable domain, its missing parts supplied by reference TRBV7-2 and TRBJ2-3, is GAGVSQSPSNKVTEKGKDVELRCDPISGHTALYWYRQSLGQGLEFLIYFQGNSAPDKSGLPSDRFSAERTGGSVSTLTIQRTQQEDSAVYLCASSPQAGGYTDTQYFGPGTRLTVL.

This clonotype was seen repeatedly, ten times or more. This chain connects TRBV7-6 to TRBJ1-1, with D hard to call. From germline, CDR1 is SGHVS and CDR2 FNYEAQ. The CDR3 extends over 13 amino acids. With 5 bases removed from V and 8 bases from J, the gap between germline ends came to 15 bases. DNA for the CDR3: TGTGCCAGCAGCCCAAAGAATATCCTCGAAGCTTTCTTT. Protein product: CASSPKNILEAFF.

This chain links TRBV27 with TRBJ1-4, with TRBD1 matching 8 bases. This CDR3 has 16 amino acids. The V gene's germline CDR1 is MNHEY and CDR2 SMNVEV (reference sequence). V was pared by 3 bases and J by 7 bases, with 10 bases of the junction left unmatched. CDR3 nucleotide sequence: TGTGCCAGCAGTTTGGACAGGGCGCTCGGGCGTGAAAAACTGTTTTTT. It yields the protein CASSLDRALGREKLFF.

This clonotype was recorded a few times. The chain recombines TRBV12-3 or TRBV12-4 with TRBJ1-2, with unresolved D. The CDR3 is 15 amino acids. Trimming took 6 bases from V and 1 from J, leaving 15 bases between them. The CDR3, as DNA: TGTGCCAGCAGGTCGACACGGTCGGGTAACTATGGCTACACCTTC. Protein sequence: CASRSTRSGNYGYTF.

This clonotype showed up just a few times. This sequence joins TRBV6-6 and TRBJ2-7, with TRBD1 matching over 12 bases. J gave up 0 bases and V 6 bases, and 3 bases lay outside the gene matches. This CDR3 has 15 residues. CDR1 is MNHNY and CDR2 is SVGAGI in the germline V gene (reference sequence). CDR3 coding DNA: TGTGCCAGCAGGCCGGGACAGGGGGCCTCCTACGAGCAGTACTTC. Translating gives CASRPGQGASYEQYF.

This clonotype was seen a few times. V usage is TRBV6-1 and J usage is TRBJ1-6, with a weak D call TRBD1 (6 bases). V lost 5 bases, J lost 9 bases, and 17 bases lay in between. Germline-derived CDR1 and CDR2 are MNHNS and SASEGT. The CDR3 is made up of 15 amino acids. The CDR3 loop reads CASSQQGQGGSPLHF. The CDR3 DNA follows: TGTGCCAGCAGTCAGCAGGGTCAAGGGGGTTCACCCCTCCACTTT.

The chain carries TRBV7-6 and TRBJ2-1; 9 bases match TRBD2. After removal of 1 base from V and 6 bases from J, the junction contained 4 bases not matched to a gene. This CDR3 is built from 15 residues. Looked up from germline, CDR1 is SGHVS and CDR2 is FNYEAQ. The DNA of the CDR3 is TGTGCCAGCAGCTTAGGGAAGACTAGCGGCAATGAGCAGTTCTTC. Translating gives CASSLGKTSGNEQFF.